Shown below are 6 T cell receptor beta chains from a single sample sequenced in a study of T cells in Graves' hyperthyroidism and ophthalmopathy. RNA transcripts yielded amplified TCR beta CDR3 regions. HTBI primers were the set used in a first-round RT-PCR of the TCR CDR3. TCRdb reprocessed the multiplex PCR reads via MiXCR and lists one record per CDR3 protein. The sample consists of 500,000 to 550,000 distinct CDR3 sequences, around 20% of them appearing once. Source material: blood. Source of these receptors: a man between 18 and 35 years old with Graves' hyperthyroidism.

In its sample, this clonotype was seen many times. In DNA, the CDR3 is TGCGCCAGCAGCCAATCGGGAAATGATCAGCCCCAGCATTTT. Residues: CASSQSGNDQPQHF. V usage is TRBV4-1 and J usage is TRBJ1-5; D is uncertain. Germline CDR1 reads MGHRA; CDR2 reads YSYEKL. Trimming took 2 bases from V and 5 from J, leaving 10 bases between them. The CDR3 has 14 residues.

This clonotype was counted ten times or more. This chain uses TRBV11-2 with TRBJ1-5; 8 positions agree with TRBD1. The CDR3 contains 16 residues. J was trimmed by 3 bases and V by 5 bases; bases with no gene match: 9. Germline V CDR1 and CDR2: SGHAT, FQNNGV. The CDR3: CASSDPTGGINQPQHF. The CDR3 DNA reads as TGTGCCAGCAGCGACCCCACAGGGGGTATCAATCAGCCCCAGCATTTT.

This clonotype was detected ten times or more. The chain is built from TRBV6-2 or TRBV6-3 and TRBJ1-1; D remains ambiguous. Germline CDR1 reads MNHEY; CDR2 reads SVGEGT. CDR3 length equals 14 residues. V was trimmed by 0 bases and J by 5 bases, leaving 10 bases between them. The CDR3 coding sequence is TGTGCCAGCAGTTACTCCCCGGGTTTGACTGAAGCTTTCTTT. This translates into CASSYSPGLTEAFF.

This clonotype was recorded many times. The chain links TRBV2 to TRBJ2-5, with a possible D match to TRBD2 (6 bases). V was clipped by 8 bases and J by 4 bases, with 8 bases between them. CDR3 length: 11 amino acids. Germline-derived CDR1 and CDR2 are SNHLY and FYNNEI. CDR3 DNA sequence: TGTGCCAGCGCAGCGGGAGAGACCCAGTACTTC. Translating it yields CASAAGETQYF.

This rearrangement joins TRBV19 to TRBJ1-3, with D hard to call. The CDR3 spans 14 residues. The germline V gene has CDR1 LNHDA and CDR2 SQIVND (reference sequence). Trimming removed 3 bases from V and 1 base from J, with 7 bases in between. CDR3 nucleotides: TGTGCCAGTAGTATCAACCGGTCTGGAAACACCATATATTTT. Protein: CASSINRSGNTIYF.

The chain joins TRBV12-3 or TRBV12-4 to TRBJ2-5, with D perhaps matching TRBD1 (6 bases). The V end lost 6 bases, the J end lost 1 base, and 15 bases lay between the germline ends. CDR3 length equals 15 residues. The CDR3 coding sequence is TGTGCCAGCAGCCTCTACCGACAGGCCCAAGAGACCCAGTACTTC. It codes for CASSLYRQAQETQYF.